This passage covers 22 T cell receptor beta chains from one sample sequenced in a study of OX40 agonist ivuxolimab in advanced cancers. Libraries were prepared by immunoSEQ multiplex PCR; TCRdb keeps only in-frame clonotypes and omits some of them. This sample carries approximately 71,000 clones, around 94% of them seen once, and the ten largest clones take 15% to 19%. The sample here was CD4+ or CD8+ T cells sorted from blood, taken in a trial of the OX40 agonist ivuxolimab. The receptors shown here come from an adult with an advanced solid tumor such as melanoma, head and neck, liver or kidney cancer.

V and J are TRBV27 and TRBJ2-5, with 7 positions matching TRBD1. Germline V gene sequence: CDR1 MNHEY, CDR2 SMNVEV (reference sequence). This CDR3 comprises 16 residues. Trimming at V came to 0 bases and at J to 2 bases, leaving 6 bases not matched to a gene. CDR3 region: CASSLSAAGGQETQYF. Here the CDR3 DNA reads TGTGCCAGCAGTTTATCGGCGGCAGGGGGACAAGAGACCCAGTACTTC.

This chain links TRBV7-3 with TRBJ2-7; 12 bases match TRBD2. The germline CDR1 and CDR2 sequences are SGHTA and FQGTGA. The V segment lost 5 bases and the J segment 3 bases; nucleotides outside the gene matches: 8. This CDR3 has 16 amino acids. CDR3 DNA sequence: TGTGCCAGCAGCCTCTCGGGACTAGCGGGCATCTACGAGCAGTACTTC. It translates to CASSLSGLAGIYEQYF.

This clone was observed a single time. The J gene is TRBJ2-7, the V gene TRBV4-3; D might be TRBD1 or TRBD2, each matching 6 bases. Looked up from germline, CDR1 is LGHNA and CDR2 is YSLEER. V was clipped by 0 bases and J by 2 bases, with 11 bases between them. This CDR3 contains 15 residues. This chain's CDR3 is CASSQDRGTTYEQYF. CDR3 sequence (DNA): TGCGCCAGCAGCCAAGATCGCGGGACAACCTACGAGCAGTACTTC.

The V and J genes are TRBV4-2 and TRBJ2-1, with unresolved D. Germline lookup yields CDR1 LGHNA and CDR2 YNFKEQ. V lost 0 bases and J lost 3, with 0 bases in between. The CDR3 is 12 amino acids. CDR3 nucleotides: TGTGCCAGCAGCCAAGACTACAATGAGCAGTTCTTC. Its protein product is CASSQDYNEQFF.

The chain carries TRBV4-3 and TRBJ1-6; D might be TRBD1 (6 bases). CDR3 length: 15 residues. V was trimmed by 4 bases and J by 0 bases, leaving 7 bases between them. Germline-derived CDR1 and CDR2 are LGHNA and YSLEER. CDR3 coding DNA: TGCGCCAGCAGCCCGGACAGCTCCTATAATTCACCCCTCCACTTT. Translated: CASSPDSSYNSPLHF.

V is TRBV4-2 and J is TRBJ2-5, with TRBD2 identical over 11 bases. The V gene's germline CDR1 is LGHNA and CDR2 YNFKEQ. The CDR3 totals 17 residues. Trimming removed 4 bases from V and 2 bases from J; junction bases left unmatched: 9. The CDR3 loop reads CASSLQIGTSGQETQYF. CDR3 DNA: TGTGCCAGCAGCCTCCAGATTGGGACTAGCGGACAAGAGACCCAGTACTTC.

This rearrangement joins TRBV6-1 to TRBJ2-1; 13 bases line up with TRBD2. The CDR3 length is 15 residues. In germline, CDR1 is MNHNS, CDR2 SASEGT. Unmatched junction bases numbered 0, after V lost 3 bases and J lost 4 bases. The CDR3 DNA sequence: TGTGCCAGCAGTGAGACTAGCGGGAGGTACAATGAGCAGTTCTTC. This translates into CASSETSGRYNEQFF.

This sequence joins TRBV28 and TRBJ2-5; D is tentatively TRBD1 or TRBD2 (5 bases each). Germline V gene sequence: CDR1 MDHEN, CDR2 SYDVKM. Between the trimmed V and J ends, which lost 3 bases and 3 bases, there was a span of 17 bases. The CDR3 runs 16 residues. This chain's CDR3 is CASSFGGVSKKETQYF. CDR3 sequence (DNA): TGTGCCAGCAGTTTTGGGGGAGTCTCAAAGAAAGAGACCCAGTACTTC.

This clone was seen once. The chain recombines TRBV9 with TRBJ1-5; a possible D gene is TRBD1 (5 bases). V lost 3 bases and J lost 6, with 16 bases in between. Germline V gene sequence: CDR1 SGDLS, CDR2 YYNGEE. The CDR3 contains 15 residues. As DNA, the CDR3 is TGTGCCAGCAGCGAGATGGGGCAGGATTTTCAGCCCCAGCATTTT. It codes for CASSEMGQDFQPQHF.

The chain links TRBV6-6 to TRBJ1-5; TRBD1 is a possible D gene (5 bases). Trimming stripped 7 bases from V and 6 bases from J, with 16 bases between. The germline gives CDR1 MNHNY, CDR2 SVGAGI (reference sequence). This CDR3 has 14 amino acids. CDR3: CASNPGGGGQPQHF. Here the CDR3 DNA reads TGTGCCAGCAACCCGGGGGGGGGAGGTCAGCCCCAGCATTTT.

V is TRBV28 and J is TRBJ2-3; tentatively, D is TRBD1 (6 bases). Trimming removed 5 bases from V and 5 bases from J, with 17 bases in between. Per the germline V gene, CDR1 is MDHEN and CDR2 is SYDVKM. The CDR3 has 15 amino acids. CDR3 bases: TGTGCCAGCAGTCCTGAGAGGGGGTGGTTAGATACGCAGTATTTT. Its translation: CASSPERGWLDTQYF.

V is TRBV9 and J is TRBJ2-5, with D unclear. The CDR3 totals 14 residues. V lost 0 bases to trimming and J lost 5 bases, with 11 bases between them. Germline V gene lookup returns CDR1 SGDLS and CDR2 YYNGEE. The CDR3 here is CASSVEGTAETQYF. The CDR3 nucleotides read TGTGCCAGCAGCGTAGAAGGTACGGCGGAGACCCAGTACTTC.

The table lists this clone with a count of one. The V call is TRBV4-2, the J call TRBJ2-4, with a tentative D call TRBD1 (6 bases). Between the trimmed V and J ends, which lost 0 bases and 6 bases, there was a span of 15 bases. Germline assignment: CDR1 LGHNA and CDR2 YNFKEQ. This CDR3 has 16 amino acids. CDR3 amino acids: CASSQDRSGDGNIQYF. The DNA for the CDR3 is TGTGCCAGCAGCCAAGATAGGTCAGGGGATGGAAACATTCAGTACTTC.

V gene TRBV27 combines with J gene TRBJ2-7; no reliable D call. The CDR3 contains 13 residues. Germline lookup yields CDR1 MNHEY and CDR2 SMNVEV (reference sequence). Trimming left V 4 bases short and J 0 bases short, with 7 bases between. CDR3 sequence: CASSSDSSYEQYF. In DNA form, the CDR3 reads TGTGCCAGCAGTTCCGATAGCTCCTACGAGCAGTACTTC.

This clone occurred a few times. This sequence joins TRBV27 and TRBJ2-7, with a weak D call TRBD1 (6 bases). The CDR3 length is 12 residues. CDR1 MNHEY and CDR2 SMNVEV come from the germline V gene (reference sequence). Trimming shortened V by 3 bases and J by 11 bases, and 14 bases separated the two germline ends. The DNA of the CDR3 is TGTGCCAGCAGTTTGGACAGCGGCCCGGAGTACTTC. It specifies CASSLDSGPEYF.

The chain has TRBV5-6 and TRBJ2-3; D is unresolved. The germline V and J ends were trimmed by 0 bases and 6 bases, with 5 bases remaining between them. This CDR3 contains 12 residues. CDR1 is SGHDT, CDR2 YYEEEE, per germline. CDR3 residues: CASSLEADTQYF. For the CDR3, the DNA is TGTGCCAGCAGCTTGGAGGCGGATACGCAGTATTTT.

The chain uses TRBV9 and TRBJ1-4; possible D gene TRBD1, 6 bases. With 3 bases removed from V and 3 bases from J, the gap between germline ends came to 12 bases. CDR3 size: 15 residues. Germline CDR1 is SGDLS and CDR2 is YYNGEE. This CDR3 reads CASSDAGVSNEKLFF. The DNA of the CDR3 is TGTGCCAGCAGCGACGCAGGGGTCTCTAATGAAAAACTGTTTTTT.

This chain joins TRBV10-2 and TRBJ1-2; possibly TRBD1 for D (5 bases). Germline V gives CDR1 WSHSY, CDR2 SAAADI. Trimming left V 10 bases short and J 5 bases short, with 20 bases between. This CDR3 comprises 14 residues. The CDR3, as DNA: TGCGCCACCCGGGACCGGGGAGCAGTATATGGCTACACCTTC. Encoded protein: CATRDRGAVYGYTF.

The chain employs TRBV4-1 and TRBJ2-1, with D perhaps matching TRBD2 (6 bases). The CDR3 spans 17 residues. Germline V gene lookup returns CDR1 MGHRA and CDR2 YSYEKL. V lost 4 bases and J 6 bases, leaving 22 bases between the germline ends. The CDR3 nucleotides are TGCGCCAGCAGCCTCCTGATCGGGACTCGCCTCGGCAATGAGCAGTTCTTC. Residues: CASSLLIGTRLGNEQFF.

V gene TRBV6-6 combines with J gene TRBJ2-7; the D is unclear. Per germline, CDR1 MNHNY and CDR2 SVGAGI (reference sequence). There are 15 residues in the CDR3. Trimming shortened V by 0 bases and J by 3 bases, and 12 bases separated the two germline ends. CDR3 nucleotides: TGTGCCAGCAGTTACTCGACTGCGTCTGACTACGAGCAGTACTTC. Its translation: CASSYSTASDYEQYF.

The V call is TRBV7-6, the J call TRBJ2-1; 9 positions match TRBD2. The CDR3 spans 18 residues. V shed 0 bases, J shed 7 bases, and the junction held 13 bases outside the gene matches. CDR1 and CDR2 from the germline V gene are SGHVS and FNYEAQ. The CDR3 sequence is CASSLALAGGPVRNEQFF. The CDR3 DNA sequence: TGTGCCAGCAGCTTAGCGTTGGCGGGAGGGCCGGTGCGGAATGAGCAGTTCTTC.

The V call is TRBV7-9, the J call TRBJ2-7; 9 bases align to TRBD1. Trimming cost V 5 bases and J 6 bases; bases outside gene matches: 11. The V gene's germline CDR1 is SEHNR and CDR2 FQNEAQ (reference sequence). The CDR3 totals 15 residues. CDR3 residues: CASSPVGQGSGEQYF. CDR3 sequence (DNA): TGTGCCAGCAGCCCGGTTGGACAGGGGTCTGGCGAGCAGTACTTC.